The TCR beta chain under discussion was sequenced for a study of shared clonotypes between healthy human individuals. The study, taken as a whole, reports: It was the non-shared clonotypes that had lower generation probabilities than clonotypes shared by all four donors.

Germline CDR1 reads SGHRS; CDR2 reads YFSETQ. V lost 0 bases and J 4 bases, leaving 13 bases between the germline ends. This CDR3 contains 15 residues. At the deep level, the assay was run. Clones were read by immunoSEQ multiplex PCR, and TCRdb kept only the in-frame ones, dropping some. The table records some 2,100,000 clones, approximately 95% of them present only once. To note about this clone: Its antigen remains unknown.

V gene TRBV5-1 combines with J gene TRBJ1-1; D may be TRBD1 (5 bases). The sample comprised naive CD4+ T cells sorted from blood. The subset: CD45RA+ positively selected. The TCR originated in a man aged 18 to 30 in good health. Written as DNA, the CDR3 is TGCGCCAGCAGCTTGGGGAGCGGGGGTGTCACTGAAGCTTTCTTT. Translated, it gives CASSLGSGGVTEAFF. The entire variable domain, with the rest obtained from reference TRBV5-1 and TRBJ1-1, is as follows: KAGVTQTPRYLIKTRGQQVTLSCSPISGHRSVSWYQQTPGQGLQFLFEYFSETQRNKGNFPGRFSGRQFSNSRSEMNVSTLELGDSALYLCASSLGSGGVTEAFFGQGTRLTVV.